Listed below are T cell receptor beta chains from one sample, sequenced in a study of shared clonotypes between healthy human individuals. Using immunoSEQ multiplex PCR, the repertoire was profiled, and TCRdb retains in-frame clones only, with some absent. The table shows roughly 1,000,000 clones, with around 82% occurring only once. Sequences were obtained from memory CD4+ T cells from PBMCs. The receptor set was obtained from a man in his late teens or twenties in good health. Some clones in this sample may be carry-over from other donors' samples. CDR3s include the opening cysteine and the closing phenylalanine or tryptophan. Fields, in order: J gene, D gene, V gene, clone size, CDR3 protein, CDR3 DNA. D genes are given only for firm matches. Rows may omit the clone size; those that give it use once, few, many or a size class.

>TRBJ1-1|NA|TRBV12-2|NA
CASRLRWTDNTEAFF
TGTGCAAGTCGCTTGAGGTGGACAGACAACACTGAAGCTTTCTTT
>TRBJ1-1|NA|TRBV7-9|NA
CASSLPLGTPGTEAFF
TGTGCCAGCAGCTTACCTCTCGGAACCCCAGGGACTGAAGCTTTCTTT
>TRBJ1-2|NA|TRBV5-1|NA
CASSPTPGGHGYTF
TGCGCCAGCAGCCCTACTCCGGGGGGGCATGGCTACACCTTC
>TRBJ1-1|NA|TRBV6-5|NA
CASSYKWENTEAFF
TGTGCCAGCAGTTACAAATGGGAGAACACTGAAGCTTTCTTT
>TRBJ2-5|NA|TRBV5-1|NA
CASSLGVGNQETQYF
TGCGCCAGTAGTCTTGGGGTTGGAAACCAAGAGACCCAGTACTTC
>TRBJ1-2|NA|TRBV28|few
CASSQGRGNYGYTF
TGTGCCAGCAGCCAAGGCAGGGGCAACTATGGCTACACCTTC
>TRBJ1-2|TRBD1|TRBV7-2|NA
CASSFSSGGARRGGYTF
TGTGCCAGCAGCTTCTCGTCAGGGGGCGCCAGAAGGGGAGGCTACACCTTC
>TRBJ1-5|NA|TRBV6-1|NA
CASKGIQPQHF
TGTGCCAGCAAGGGAATTCAGCCCCAGCATTTT
>TRBJ1-2|NA|TRBV30|NA
CAWRLLGYGYTF
TGTGCCTGGAGACTCCTTGGCTATGGCTACACCTTC
>TRBJ1-1|TRBD1|TRBV30|many
CAWSHPGTGEGGEAFF
TGTGCCTGGAGCCATCCCGGGACAGGGGAGGGGGGTGAAGCTTTCTTT
>TRBJ2-3|TRBD1|TRBV5-6|once
CASSLVGQGKDTQYF
TGTGCCAGCAGCTTGGTAGGACAGGGGAAGGATACGCAGTATTTT
>TRBJ1-5|TRBD1|TRBV6-1|once
CASSERGLDQPQHF
TGTGCCAGCAGTGAAAGGGGGCTGGATCAGCCCCAGCATTTT
>TRBJ2-7|TRBD1|TRBV7-9|NA
CASSTHRGLAYEQYF
TGTGCCAGCAGCACCCACAGGGGGCTGGCCTACGAGCAGTACTTC
>TRBJ2-7|TRBD2|TRBV4-1|many
CASSHQLAGVGDEQYF
TGCGCCAGCAGCCACCAACTAGCGGGAGTTGGCGACGAGCAGTACTTC
>TRBJ1-1|TRBD1|TRBV6-6|NA
CASSRGQGQRAEAFF
TGTGCCAGCAGCCGTGGACAGGGACAACGGGCTGAAGCTTTCTTT
>TRBJ2-7|NA|TRBV15|NA
CATSRDRRTSYEQYF
TGTGCCACCAGCAGAGATCGGAGGACGTCCTACGAGCAGTACTTC
>TRBJ2-7|NA|TRBV27|NA
CASRRTTGYEQYF
TGTGCCAGCAGGCGAACGACGGGGTACGAGCAGTACTTC
>TRBJ1-1|NA|TRBV5-1|few
CASSFDGDRVEAFF
TGCGCCAGCAGCTTCGACGGGGATAGGGTTGAAGCTTTCTTT
>TRBJ2-3|NA|TRBV5-1|NA
CASSPTPQMRTDTQYF
TGCGCCAGCAGCCCGACCCCCCAAATGAGGACAGATACGCAGTATTTT
>TRBJ2-1|NA|TRBV5-1|once
CASSLQGQTHNEQFF
TGCGCCAGCAGCTTGCAAGGACAGACCCACAATGAGCAGTTCTTC
>TRBJ2-7|TRBD2|TRBV27|NA
CASSPLAGGAYEQYF
TGTGCCAGCAGTCCCCTAGCGGGAGGAGCCTACGAGCAGTACTTC
>TRBJ2-6|TRBD1|TRBV18|NA
CASSPNAGQAVGANVLTF
TGTGCCAGCTCACCGAACGCGGGACAGGCTGTGGGGGCCAACGTCCTGACTTTC
>TRBJ2-5|TRBD1|TRBV18|NA
CASARDRGQETQYF
TGTGCCAGCGCCCGGGACAGGGGGCAAGAGACCCAGTACTTC
>TRBJ1-1|NA|TRBV6-6|NA
CASRTGFRATEAFF
TGTGCCAGCAGGACCGGATTCCGGGCCACTGAAGCTTTCTTT
>TRBJ2-7|TRBD2|TRBV7-8|NA
CASSLGLATYEQYF
TGTGCCAGCAGCCTGGGACTAGCTACTTACGAGCAGTACTTC
>TRBJ2-5|NA|TRBV19|NA
CATYHETQYF
TGTGCCACATATCATGAGACCCAGTACTTC
>TRBJ2-7|NA|TRBV6-5|NA
CASSYSAQGIYEQYF
TGTGCCAGCAGTTACTCAGCCCAGGGGATCTACGAGCAGTACTTC
>TRBJ1-2|TRBD1|TRBV28|NA
CASSPGQGLSTF
TGTGCCAGCAGTCCGGGACAGGGTTTGAGCACCTTC
>TRBJ1-3|TRBD1|TRBV11-3|NA
CASSPSGGRARNTIYF
TGTGCCAGCAGCCCTTCAGGGGGAAGGGCGAGAAACACCATATATTTT
>TRBJ2-7|TRBD1|TRBV6-6|NA
CASSYDRGLAYEQYF
TGTGCCAGTAGTTACGACAGGGGGCTTGCCTACGAGCAGTACTTC
>TRBJ2-7|NA|TRBV7-9|NA
CASSRISLGEQYF
TGTGCCAGCAGTCGTATCTCTCTCGGCGAGCAGTACTTC